One and the same sample provided the 17 T cell receptor beta chains below, sequenced in a study of CD8 T cells in ankylosing spondylitis. From the 5' RACE reads, TCRdb called clonotypes with MiXCR, one entry per CDR3 protein. The data show 250,000 to 300,000 distinct CDR3 sequences, 20% seen once. The sequenced sample consisted of blood, either unsorted or a sorted T cell fraction (not recorded which). The receptors here all came from a male donor with ankylosing spondylitis or in good health (not recorded which).

The CDR3 sequence: CASSLEGTNQPQHF. The CDR3 DNA is TGTGCCAGCAGCTTAGAGGGGACCAATCAGCCCCAGCATTTT. The chain recombines TRBV7-2 with TRBJ1-5, with TRBD1 as a possible D gene (5 bases). Germline V gene lookup returns CDR1 SGHTA and CDR2 FQGNSA. V was pared by 1 base and J by 3 bases, with 7 bases between. The CDR3 is 14 residues long.

Ten or more counts support this clonotype. The chain employs TRBV5-6 and TRBJ2-3, with D possibly matching TRBD2 (6 bases). The CDR3 extends over 15 amino acids. V was shortened by 5 bases and J by 1 base, with 14 bases between the two germline ends. Per germline, CDR1 SGHDT and CDR2 YYEEEE. CDR3 in DNA: TGTGCCAGCAGGAAAAGGGCTAGCGGCACAGATACGCAGTATTTT. It is translated as CASRKRASGTDTQYF.

This rearrangement joins TRBV2 to TRBJ2-2; D gene unclear. This CDR3 comprises 15 residues. CDR1 and CDR2 from the germline V gene are SNHLY and FYNNEI. V gave up 5 bases and J gave up 2 bases, with 12 bases separating them. The CDR3 region has the DNA TGTGCCAGCAGTAGCCTCTGGCCCAACACCGGGGAGCTGTTTTTT. Protein product: CASSSLWPNTGELFF.

The V and J genes are TRBV29-1 and TRBJ2-1; D assignment may be TRBD1 or TRBD2 (5 bases each). The germline V gene has CDR1 SQVTM and CDR2 ANQGSEA. The germline V and J ends were trimmed by 3 bases and 5 bases, with 8 bases remaining between them. This CDR3 has 12 amino acids. The CDR3 spells CSVDGTDNEQFF. The CDR3 DNA reads TGCAGCGTTGACGGGACGGACAATGAGCAGTTCTTC.

There are a few counts of this clonotype. The rearrangement links TRBV12-3 or TRBV12-4 to TRBJ2-7; 8 bases agree with TRBD2. CDR3 length equals 12 residues. V was clipped by 5 bases and J by 5 bases; unmatched bases: 2. In DNA, the CDR3 is TGTGCCAGCAGTAGCGGGAGCCACGAGCAGTACGTC. It yields the protein CASSSGSHEQYV.

This clonotype was detected only a few times. This chain connects TRBV12-3 or TRBV12-4 to TRBJ1-6, with unresolved D. This CDR3 region has 13 residues. V lost 5 bases and J lost 13, with 15 bases in between. The CDR3 here is CASSPEGRLPLHF. Written as DNA, the CDR3 is TGTGCCAGCAGTCCGGAAGGGAGGTTGCCCCTCCACTTT.

For this clonotype: A junction boundary mismatches the germline segment, possibly from a read error. The genes are TRBV24-1 and TRBJ2-5, with D perhaps TRBD2 (6 bases). The germline V gene has CDR1 KGHDR and CDR2 SFDVKD. The CDR3 is 13 amino acids. The CDR3 loop reads CATSDRGAESQYF. CDR3 DNA sequence: TGTGCCACCAGTGATCGCGGGGCAGAGTCCCAGTACTTC.

This clonotype was observed at least ten times. This chain joins TRBV10-3 and TRBJ1-2, with D perhaps TRBD1 (6 bases). The V end was cut by 0 bases, the J end by 0 bases, with 11 bases between. Germline CDR1 and CDR2: ENHRY and SYGVKD. CDR3 length: 16 amino acids. CDR3 nucleotide sequence: TGTGCCATCAGTGAGTCGCAGGGGAACACTAACTATGGCTACACCTTC. As protein: CAISESQGNTNYGYTF.

V gene TRBV12-3 or TRBV12-4 combines with J gene TRBJ1-5; D may be TRBD1 (6 bases). Deletions cut 8 bases from V and 3 bases from J, with 17 bases between. The CDR3 totals 15 residues. In DNA form, the CDR3 reads TGTGCCAGCTCACAAGGGCAGGGGCTCAATCAGCCCCAGCATTTT. Protein product: CASSQGQGLNQPQHF.

The chain has TRBV2 and TRBJ2-2; a possible D gene is TRBD1 (6 bases). The germline V and J ends were trimmed by 6 bases and 7 bases, with 15 bases remaining between them. The CDR3 runs to 14 residues. Germline V CDR1 and CDR2: SNHLY, FYNNEI. The CDR3 region is CASSAGTLGGELFF. CDR3 nucleotide sequence: TGTGCCAGCAGCGCCGGGACACTCGGCGGGGAGCTGTTTTTT. Looking up the rest from reference TRBV2 and TRBJ2-2 gives the full variable domain: EPEVTQTPSHQVTQMGQEVILRCVPISNHLYFYWYRQILGQKVEFLVSFYNNEISEKSEIFDDQFSVERPDGSNFTLKIRSTKLEDSAMYFCASSAGTLGGELFFGEGSRLTVL.

The CDR3 coding sequence is TGTGCCACCGGAGGAGGGACAGGGACAGATACGCAGTATTTT. It is translated as CATGGGTGTDTQYF. The chain couples TRBV24-1 to TRBJ2-3; 9 bases line up with TRBD1. CDR3 size: 14 residues. Germline V gives CDR1 KGHDR, CDR2 SFDVKD. Trimming removed 9 bases from V and 3 bases from J; junction bases left unmatched: 6.

This clonotype was recorded a few times. The chain links TRBV5-1 to TRBJ2-3; no firm D call. Deletions cut 5 bases from V and 8 bases from J, with 12 bases between. Germline CDR1 is SGHRS and CDR2 is YFSETQ. The CDR3 runs to 12 residues. CDR3 DNA: TGCGCCAGCAGTGAAGATCGCGGTACGCAGTATTTT. This codes for CASSEDRGTQYF.

The J gene is TRBJ2-5, the V gene TRBV7-2; D uncertain. The V end lost 5 bases, the J end lost 2 bases, and 12 bases lay between the germline ends. Germline-derived CDR1 and CDR2 are SGHTA and FQGNSA. This CDR3 has 14 amino acids. In DNA, the CDR3 is TGTGCCAGCAGCCCTACCCGGGCTCAAGAGACCCAGTACTTC. Residues: CASSPTRAQETQYF.

The chain links TRBV7-3 to TRBJ1-6, with D uncertain. Between the trimmed V and J ends, which lost 5 bases and 3 bases, there was a span of 5 bases. The CDR3 covers 13 residues. CDR1 and CDR2 (germline): SGHTA, FQGTGA. The CDR3 spells CASSGDYNSPLHF. The CDR3 nucleotides are TGTGCCAGCAGCGGGGACTATAATTCACCCCTCCACTTT.

CDR3 bases: TGCGCCAGCAGCCAAGATCGGGGCCTCTCCTACGAGCAGTACGTC. Its protein product is CASSQDRGLSYEQYV. The rearrangement uses TRBV4-1 and TRBJ2-7; D is tentatively TRBD1 or TRBD2 (5 bases each). This CDR3 region has 15 residues. The germline V and J ends were trimmed by 0 bases and 0 bases, with 9 bases remaining between them. Germline CDR1 is MGHRA and CDR2 is YSYEKL.

This clonotype turned up a few times. The chain uses TRBV5-1 and TRBJ2-6; 7 bases agree with TRBD1. This CDR3 is 17 amino acids long. Germline V gives CDR1 SGHRS, CDR2 YFSETQ. J lost 0 bases, V lost 2 bases, and 5 bases had no gene match. CDR3: CASSFNRGFSGANVLTF. The CDR3 DNA follows: TGCGCCAGCAGCTTTAACAGGGGATTCTCTGGGGCCAACGTCCTGACTTTC.

This clonotype has a handful of counts. The V and J genes are TRBV7-8 and TRBJ1-6; no clear D. CDR1 is SGHVS, CDR2 FQNEAQ, per germline. V lost 5 bases and J 0 bases, leaving 14 bases between the germline ends. This CDR3 has 17 residues. CDR3 protein: CASSPGAGSSYNSPLHF. CDR3 DNA: TGTGCCAGCAGCCCAGGTGCGGGGAGCTCCTATAATTCACCCCTCCACTTT.